The clone carrying this T cell receptor beta chain was found a few times. V was trimmed by 4 bases and J by 1 base, leaving 8 bases between them. CDR1 is ENHRY and CDR2 is SYGVKD in the germline V gene. The CDR3 extends over 14 amino acids. TCRdb fed the RACE reads into MiXCR, producing one record per CDR3 protein. The sample includes about 290,000 distinct CDR3 sequences, 7.5% to 9% of them seen just once. This entry belongs to a study of human T cells and chemical hapten exposure. Time point defined: pre-sensitization, week 0. Noted treatment: therapeutic diphenylcyclopropenone sensitization with weekly scalp DPC. Total RNA extraction was carried out from unfractionated whole blood.

The specimen comprised whole blood, sampled in connection with sensitization to the hapten diphenylcyclopropenone (DPC). The receptor was derived from a man aged 18 to 29 with alopecia areata. Some clones in this sample may be carry-over from other donors' samples. V and J are TRBV10-3 and TRBJ1-5; unclear D gene. The CDR3 DNA follows: TGTGCCATCAGTGGATGGGGAAGCAATCAGCCCCAGCATTTT. Residues: CAISGWGSNQPQHF.